Shown below are 16 T cell receptor beta chains from a single sample sequenced in a study of blood T cell repertoires in COVID-19 (dated by TCRdb to the early 2020s). To prepare the library, the immunoSEQ multiplex PCR assay was applied. Held by TCRdb, this immuneACCESS table contains in-frame sequences only and omits some clones. Under half of the omission traces to an unresolved V gene where checked; the cause of the rest is unknown. Recorded for this sample are about 240,000 clones; around 88% of them occurred a single time. Just over 3% of the sample comes from the top ten. Sample: peripheral blood. These receptors were collected from a woman aged 25-40 years who had recovered from COVID-19.

This rearrangement joins TRBV13 to TRBJ2-5; D is uncertain. The germline gives CDR1 PRHDT, CDR2 FYEKMQ (reference sequence). V lost 5 bases and J 4 bases, leaving 17 bases between the germline ends. The CDR3 has 15 residues. The CDR3 bases are TGTGCCAGCAGCCCGGCGACTGAATTTGGAGAGACCCAGTACTTC. Translating gives CASSPATEFGETQYF.

As DNA, the CDR3 is TGTGCCAGCAGTGAGAATGCAGGGTTCGTAGCTAATGAAAAACTGTTTTTT. It specifies CASSENAGFVANEKLFF. The chain uses TRBV2 and TRBJ1-4, with TRBD1 as a possible D gene (5 bases). There are 17 residues in the CDR3. Germline V CDR1 and CDR2: SNHLY, FYNNEI. V dropped 3 bases and J dropped 3 bases, with 17 bases sitting between them. Full variable domain (missing parts from reference TRBV2 and TRBJ1-4): EPEVTQTPSHQVTQMGQEVILRCVPISNHLYFYWYRQILGQKVEFLVSFYNNEISEKSEIFDDQFSVERPDGSNFTLKIRSTKLEDSAMYFCASSENAGFVANEKLFFGSGTQLSVL.

V usage is TRBV6-4 and J usage is TRBJ2-3, with 12 bases aligning to TRBD2. With V trimmed by 6 bases and J by 0 bases, 7 bases remained unmatched. CDR3 length: 17 amino acids. The germline gives CDR1 MRHNA, CDR2 SNTAGT. CDR3 sequence reads: CASSLTSGGSSTDTQYF. Written as DNA, the CDR3 is TGTGCCAGCAGCTTGACTAGCGGGGGATCTAGCACAGATACGCAGTATTTT.

The chain recombines TRBV7-2 with TRBJ2-7, with D uncertain. Trimming cost V 4 bases and J 0 bases, with 10 bases left between them. The germline CDR1 and CDR2 sequences are SGHTA and FQGNSA. The CDR3 has 14 amino acids. This chain's CDR3 is CASSSSLASYEQYF. The CDR3 nucleotides read TGTGCCAGCAGCTCCTCCCTGGCCTCCTACGAGCAGTACTTC.

The chain recombines TRBV7-2 with TRBJ2-5; 7 bases are shared with TRBD2. This CDR3 spans 15 amino acids. With 2 bases clipped from V and 2 bases from J, the junction kept 5 bases outside the gene matches. CDR1 is SGHTA, CDR2 FQGNSA, per germline. CDR3 residues: CASSLFWGGQETQYF. The DNA of the CDR3 is TGTGCCAGCAGCTTATTTTGGGGGGGTCAAGAGACCCAGTACTTC.

This rearrangement joins TRBV11-3 to TRBJ2-3; 9 nucleotides match TRBD2. CDR1 and CDR2 (germline): SGHNT, YENEEA. Trimming took 5 bases from V and 4 from J; bases not matched to a gene: 4. The CDR3 runs 14 residues. The DNA of the CDR3 is TGTGCCAGCAGCCCCAGCGGGGGGTCAGATACGCAGTATTTT. This sequence encodes CASSPSGGSDTQYF.

The rearrangement uses TRBV7-3 and TRBJ2-3; 8 bases align to TRBD2. This CDR3 has 15 amino acids. Germline values: CDR1 SGHTA, CDR2 FQGTGA. J lost 4 bases, V lost 5 bases, and 8 bases had no gene match. CDR3 sequence: CASSPRGGSADTQYF. In nucleotides, the CDR3 is TGTGCCAGCAGCCCTCGGGGGGGGTCCGCAGATACGCAGTATTTT.

This clone showed up just once. The V call is TRBV4-2, the J call TRBJ1-1, with 8 nucleotides matching TRBD1. This CDR3 spans 16 amino acids. Germline CDR1 reads LGHNA; CDR2 reads YNFKEQ. Unmatched junction bases numbered 8, after V lost 4 bases and J lost 1 base. DNA of the CDR3: TGTGCCAGCAGCCCTCGGACAGGGTCTAGGAACACTGAAGCTTTCTTT. Protein: CASSPRTGSRNTEAFF.

The gene calls are TRBV13 and TRBJ1-1; 7 nucleotides match TRBD1. Germline V gene lookup returns CDR1 PRHDT and CDR2 FYEKMQ (reference sequence). CDR3 length equals 14 residues. Unmatched junction bases numbered 1, after V lost 2 bases and J lost 1 base. The CDR3 here is CASSLSGGNTEAFF. The CDR3, as DNA: TGTGCCAGCAGCTTATCAGGGGGGAACACTGAAGCTTTCTTT.

The chain uses TRBV6-2 or TRBV6-3 and TRBJ1-2; tentative D call: TRBD1 (6 bases). Germline loops: CDR1 MNHEY, CDR2 SVGEGT. CDR3 length: 15 amino acids. The V end was cut by 6 bases, the J end by 8 bases, with 22 bases between. The chain's CDR3 is CASSPGTPTSRGYTF. In DNA form, the CDR3 reads TGTGCCAGCAGCCCCGGGACACCAACCTCGAGGGGCTACACCTTC.

The CDR3 nucleotides read TGTGCCAGCAGCCCAGGGACAGGGGGCTTAGTATGGTATGGCTACACCTTC. Residues: CASSPGTGGLVWYGYTF. The chain links TRBV5-6 to TRBJ1-2; 12 bases map to TRBD1. Germline V gene lookup returns CDR1 SGHDT and CDR2 YYEEEE. Trimming at V came to 4 bases and at J to 5 bases, leaving 12 bases not matched to a gene. The CDR3 spans 17 residues.

The chain carries TRBV2 and TRBJ2-1; D possibly corresponds to TRBD1 (5 bases). CDR1 and CDR2 from the germline V gene are SNHLY and FYNNEI. The CDR3 contains 16 residues. V was clipped by 2 bases and J by 2 bases, with 13 bases between them. The CDR3 loop is CASSEKGLVTYNEQFF. DNA for the CDR3: TGTGCCAGCAGTGAAAAGGGGCTGGTCACCTACAATGAGCAGTTCTTC.

This chain uses TRBV6-2 or TRBV6-3 with TRBJ2-5; TRBD1 agrees at 7 bases. J lost 2 bases, V lost 2 bases, and 8 bases had no gene match. Germline V gene data show CDR1 as MNHEY and CDR2 as SVGEGT. The CDR3 consists of 16 residues. The CDR3 nucleotides read TGTGCCAGCAGTTACCCTCCCCGACAGGGACAAGAGACCCAGTACTTC. It yields the protein CASSYPPRQGQETQYF.

The V gene is TRBV4-1, the J gene TRBJ1-5; D not certain. Trimming left V 3 bases short and J 4 bases short, with 10 bases between. This CDR3 contains 14 residues. The germline gives CDR1 MGHRA, CDR2 YSYEKL. The DNA for the CDR3 is TGCGCCAGCAGCCAGGAACCTAGGAATCAGCCCCAGCATTTT. The encoded protein is CASSQEPRNQPQHF.

CDR3 sequence reads: CASLREGISEKLFF. Here the CDR3 DNA reads TGTGCCAGCTTGAGGGAAGGAATATCTGAAAAACTGTTTTTT. The chain has TRBV2 and TRBJ1-4; D call uncertain. V was clipped by 8 bases and J by 7 bases, with 17 bases between them. CDR1 and CDR2 from the germline V gene are SNHLY and FYNNEI. The CDR3 runs 14 residues.

The chain is built from TRBV11-3 and TRBJ1-1; a weak D match, TRBD1 (5 bases). CDR1 and CDR2 from the germline V gene are SGHNT and YENEEA. V was pared by 3 bases and J by 5 bases, with 10 bases between. The CDR3 is 13 amino acids. The CDR3 sequence is CASSFTSGTEAFF. The CDR3 DNA sequence: TGTGCCAGCAGCTTCACCTCAGGGACTGAAGCTTTCTTT. Full variable domain (remainder filled in from reference TRBV11-3 and TRBJ1-1): EAGVVQSPRYKIIEKKQPVAFWCNPISGHNTLYWYLQNLGQGPELLIRYENEEAVDDSQLPKDRFSAERLKGVDSTLKIQPAELGDSAVYLCASSFTSGTEAFFGQGTRLTVV.